This section outlines one T cell receptor beta chain sequence together with its context. Its antigen is still unknown. This CDR3 has 16 residues. CDR1 is WSHSY and CDR2 is SAAADI in the germline V gene. V was clipped by 4 bases and J by 0 bases, with 13 bases between them. The data were obtained in a study of brain T cells in children with intractable seizures. Study observations and caveats: Viral specificity was inferred only from CDR3 similarity; HCMV serostatus was unknown. Pre- and post-surgery blood differed in depth, so pre-surgery absences may be undersampling.

The sample's time point: blood from clinic visit 5 months post-surgery; TSC patient then seizure free. The sequenced cases were selected for having the highest brain T cell transcript signatures. Using immunoSEQ multiplex PCR, the repertoire was profiled, and TCRdb retains in-frame clones only, with some absent. The data contain hundreds of thousands of clones, more than 85% of them singletons. The chain carries TRBV10-2 and TRBJ2-4; D unresolved. Sequenced material: peripheral blood, taken about 5 months after surgery. This clonotype was sampled from a boy less than two years old with tuberous sclerosis and intractable seizures. In DNA form, the CDR3 reads TGCGCCAGCAGTGGTGACCCCAGGTTAGCCAAAAACATTCAGTACTTC. Amino acids: CASSGDPRLAKNIQYF.